This T cell receptor beta chain stems from a study of technical replicates of blood from a handful of donors. Profiling relied on immunoSEQ multiplex PCR, and the TCRdb table lists in-frame clones only, not all of them. Among under 85,000 clones, 70% to 90% were seen once, and the ten largest hold approximately 4.8%. Trimming took off 5 bases at V and 2 bases at J, with 9 bases between the two ends. Germline lookup yields CDR1 MNHEY and CDR2 SMNVEV (reference sequence). CDR3 length: 14 amino acids. The rearrangement uses TRBV27 and TRBJ2-2; D unresolved. Sequencing used PBMCs. The receptor's source is a human donor in good health. Some clones in this sample may be carry-over from other donors' samples. The CDR3 loop reads CASSPRHNTGELFF. DNA for the CDR3: TGTGCCAGCAGTCCTCGACATAACACCGGGGAGCTGTTTTTT.